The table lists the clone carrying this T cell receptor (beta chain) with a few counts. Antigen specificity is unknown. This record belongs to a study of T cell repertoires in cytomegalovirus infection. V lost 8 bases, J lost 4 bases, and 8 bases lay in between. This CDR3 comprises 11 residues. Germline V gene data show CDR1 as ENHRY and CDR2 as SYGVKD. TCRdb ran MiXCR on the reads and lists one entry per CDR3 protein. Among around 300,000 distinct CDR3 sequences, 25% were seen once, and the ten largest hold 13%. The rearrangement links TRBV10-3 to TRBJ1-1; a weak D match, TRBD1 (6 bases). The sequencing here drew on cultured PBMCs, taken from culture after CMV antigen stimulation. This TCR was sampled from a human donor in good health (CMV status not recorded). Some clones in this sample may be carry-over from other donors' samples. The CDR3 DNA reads TGTGCCATCCGGGACACCACTGAAGCTTTCTTT. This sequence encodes CAIRDTTEAFF.